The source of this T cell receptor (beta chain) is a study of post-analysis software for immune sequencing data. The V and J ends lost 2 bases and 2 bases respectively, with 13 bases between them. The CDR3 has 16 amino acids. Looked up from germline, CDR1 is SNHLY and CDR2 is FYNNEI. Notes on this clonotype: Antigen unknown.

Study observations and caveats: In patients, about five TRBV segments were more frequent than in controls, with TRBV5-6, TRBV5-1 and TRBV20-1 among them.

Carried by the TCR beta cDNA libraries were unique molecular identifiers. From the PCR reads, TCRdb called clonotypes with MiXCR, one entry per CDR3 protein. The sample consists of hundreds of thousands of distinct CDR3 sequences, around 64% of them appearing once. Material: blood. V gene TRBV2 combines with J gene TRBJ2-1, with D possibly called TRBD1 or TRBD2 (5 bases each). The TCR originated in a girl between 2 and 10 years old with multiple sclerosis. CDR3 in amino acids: CASSERGAPAYNEQFF. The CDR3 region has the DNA TGTGCCAGCAGTGAAAGAGGGGCCCCCGCCTACAATGAGCAGTTCTTC.